This is a list of T cell receptor beta chains from one sample in a study of cytomegalovirus exposure and HLA in healthy donors. The protocol was immunoSEQ multiplex PCR, while the TCRdb copy is restricted to in-frame clones and leaves out a portion. The sample lists around 110,000 clones; around 80% were seen once. Sample: PBMCs. The receptor source for this set is a young man in good health and CMV-seropositive. Each CDR3 is given without its conserved first and last residue. Each record gives: clone size, V gene, J gene, CDR3 protein. The size field is filled for only some rows; it gives once, few, many or a size class.

>.|TRBV5-1|TRBJ2-5
ASSLGTVGATETQY
>.|TRBV9|TRBJ2-3
ASSVALPSGGADTQY
>.|TRBV2|TRBJ2-7
ASRVEDWWEQY
>.|TRBV9|TRBJ2-1
ASSPTGSSYNEQF
>.|TRBV6-5|TRBJ2-7
ASSTQLQGYEQY
>.|TRBV30|TRBJ1-5
AWSSGISNQPQH
>.|TRBV5-5|TRBJ1-1
ASSFHSGTGVNEAF
>once|TRBV6-5|TRBJ2-3
ASSSRVGTDTQY
>.|TRBV7-9|TRBJ1-1
SSSPDRTEAF
>.|TRBV6-5|TRBJ2-7
ASRSFPRGTYEQY
>.|TRBV7-9|TRBJ2-6
ASSRDSLLYSGANVLT